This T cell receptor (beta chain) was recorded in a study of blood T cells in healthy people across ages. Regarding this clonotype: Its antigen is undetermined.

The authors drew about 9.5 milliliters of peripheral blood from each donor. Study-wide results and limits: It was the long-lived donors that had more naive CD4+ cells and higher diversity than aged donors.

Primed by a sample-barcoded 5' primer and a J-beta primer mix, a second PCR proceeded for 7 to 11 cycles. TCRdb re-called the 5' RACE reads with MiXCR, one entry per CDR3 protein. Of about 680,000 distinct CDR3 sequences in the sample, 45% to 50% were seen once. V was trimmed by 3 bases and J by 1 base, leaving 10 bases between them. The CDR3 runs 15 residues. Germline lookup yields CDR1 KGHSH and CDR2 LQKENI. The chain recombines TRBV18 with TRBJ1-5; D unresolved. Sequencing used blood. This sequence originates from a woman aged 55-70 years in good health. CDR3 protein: CASSPTRISNQPQHF. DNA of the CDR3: TGTGCCAGCTCACCGACCCGGATCAGCAATCAGCCCCAGCATTTT.